The TCR beta chain under discussion was sequenced for a study of graft-versus-host responses after intestinal transplantation (dated by TCRdb to about 2021). Broadly, across the study: Multivisceral, liver-intestinal, or isolated intestinal transplants were received by the recipients. Every recipient was given anti-thymocyte globulin induction, then maintenance tacrolimus and steroids for 2 to 3 years. Bulk TCR-beta CDR3 sequencing was used to track graft-versus-host and host-versus-graft alloreactive T cell clones in the graft, circulation and bone marrow after intestinal transplantation. To identify alloreactive clones, pre-transplant mixed lymphocyte reaction products were sequenced and compared with unstimulated pre-transplant donor and recipient T cells. Of the roughly 23 intestinal transplant recipients enrolled in the cohort, one of whom was a retransplant, 3 patients without pretransplant specimens were excluded. A peak of at least 4% donor T cells among recipient peripheral blood mononuclear cells was the definition used for donor T cell macrochimerism. Instead of going to the commercial service, samples from a few later patients were sequenced in-house on an Illumina MiSeq and processed with MiXCR.

The time point label corresponds to: cells obtained before transplantation from donor or recipient. CD3+CD4+ and CD3+CD8+ populations were FACS-sorted from unstimulated pre-transplant donor and recipient cells taken from spleen or lymph nodes. Summary of the overall study and its limitations: GvH clones were detected in recipient bone marrow, and some appeared earlier in ileal mucosa or blood, consistent with an intestinal mucosal origin. Early after transplant, declines in HvG clones were associated with peak levels of circulating GvH clones. Patients with donor T cell macrochimerism had high GvH to HvG T cell clonal ratios in their allografts. The conclusions were limited by the relatively low number and heterogeneity of the intestinal transplant patients.

The library was prepared using the immunoSEQ multiplex PCR assay. For most patients, genomic DNA was isolated with the Qiagen DNeasy Blood and Tissue Kit and shipped frozen to Adaptive Biotechnologies for TCR sequencing. Adaptive Biotechnologies carried out high-throughput TCR-beta CDR3 sequencing of genomic DNA for most patients. Concerning the study's data processing: TCR sequencing data were retrieved from Adaptive's ImmunoSEQ software for about 17 patients, whereas a few other patients were processed with MiXCR and VDJtools. To correct CD4 versus CD8 sorting errors, any sequence found in both subsets at a frequency ratio below 5:1 was removed. CDR3 nucleotide sequences shared by donor and recipient were removed because the origin of these sequences could not be assigned. To be classed as alloreactive, a clone needed at least 2-fold expansion over unstimulated cells and a minimum CFSE-low frequency of 0.002% (template counts) or 0.001% (read counts). A clone was considered mappable if detected in the sequenced pre-transplant spleen, lymph node, or MLR CFSE-low populations of the donor or recipient. The cumulative frequency of alloreactive clones was calculated as a percentage of all sequences, weighted by copy number. The clones in this table, taken by TCRdb from immuneACCESS, are in-frame only. Not every clone is retained; where verified, under half of the shortfall comes from an unresolved V gene, and the cause of the rest is unknown. Clonal size and the V and J genes are those of that table, whereas D and trimming came from the DNA. The sample yields 90,000 to 150,000 clones; roughly 96% were counted once. The top ten hold more than 2.5% of the sample.

To note about this clone: The antigen it recognizes is unknown. A junction end diverges from the germline sequence, so it may reflect a read error.

CDR1 is given as MNHEY and CDR2 as SVGAGI, both from the germline V gene. The cysteine opens and the phenylalanine closes a CDR3 of 12 amino acids. Only CDR3 DNA is held: 36 bases, read in frame from base 1. This sample comprised unstimulated CD8+ T cells sorted from spleen or lymph node cells, obtained before intestinal transplant. This TCR was recovered from a human donor who received an intestinal transplant. The rearrangement joined TRBV6-5 to TRBJ2-1; the D gene remains uncertain. The CDR3 region reads CVSSSYVDEQFF. Read as DNA, the sequence is TGTGTCAGCTCGTCGTACGTCGATGAGCAGTTCTTC.